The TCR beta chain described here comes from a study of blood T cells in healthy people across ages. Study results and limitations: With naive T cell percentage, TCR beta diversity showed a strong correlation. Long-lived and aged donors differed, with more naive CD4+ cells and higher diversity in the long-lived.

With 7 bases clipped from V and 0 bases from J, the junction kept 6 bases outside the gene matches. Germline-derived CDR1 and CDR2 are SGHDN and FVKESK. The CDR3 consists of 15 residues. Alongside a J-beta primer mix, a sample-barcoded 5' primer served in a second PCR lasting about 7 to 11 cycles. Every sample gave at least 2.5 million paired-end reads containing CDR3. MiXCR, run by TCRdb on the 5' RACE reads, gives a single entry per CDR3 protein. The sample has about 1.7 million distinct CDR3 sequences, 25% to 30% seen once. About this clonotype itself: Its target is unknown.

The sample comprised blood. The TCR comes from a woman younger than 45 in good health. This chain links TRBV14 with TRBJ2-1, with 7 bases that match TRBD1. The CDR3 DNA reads TGTGCCAGCACAATGACAGGGAGCTCCTACAATGAGCAGTTCTTC. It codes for CASTMTGSSYNEQFF.